This T cell receptor beta chain was sequenced for a study of graft-versus-host responses after intestinal transplantation. Looking at the study overall: Multivisceral, liver-intestinal, or isolated intestinal transplants were performed in recipients.

General observations from the study: High graft-versus-host to host-versus-graft clonal ratios were seen in allografts of patients with graft-donor T cell macrochimerism. Detection of GvH clones occurred in recipient marrow, and some had their first appearance in ileum or blood.

Generated by immunoSEQ multiplex PCR, the TCRdb table keeps only in-frame clones and is missing some. Of nearly 100,000 clones detected, around nine tenths appear once; the ten largest clones hold roughly a sixth. Trimming pared 4 bases from V and 4 bases from J, leaving 10 bases between. Germline CDR1 reads SQVTM; CDR2 reads ANQGSEA. The CDR3 spans 12 residues. Note on this clone: Its antigen is unidentified.

Sequences were derived from PBMCs, sampled around 450 days after intestinal transplant. The receptor comes from a human patient who received an intestinal transplant, so some T cells may come from the graft donor. This chain links TRBV29-1 with TRBJ1-2; tentative D call: TRBD1 (5 bases). The CDR3 DNA sequence: TGCAGCGTTGTAGTAGGGGCCTATGGCTACACCTTC. Encoded protein: CSVVVGAYGYTF.